The clone carrying this TCR beta chain was detected only once. The target antigen is unknown. This record comes from a study of CD4 T cells in relation to SARS-CoV-2 and coronaviruses. Overall study context: TCR beta CDR3s were sequenced after roughly 10-day antigen culture of PBMCs. Study-wide findings and caveats: Pre-pandemic and post-infection samples never came from the same donor.

Clones were read by immunoSEQ multiplex PCR, and TCRdb kept only the in-frame ones, dropping some. The table lists approximately 30,000 clones, 74% of them singletons. Before the COVID-19 pandemic, during about 2011-2019, CD4+ T cells were taken from unexposed donors. After roughly ten days of culture, CD4+ T cells were isolated. Germline V gives CDR1 ENHRY, CDR2 SYGVKD. The trim removed 10 bases at V and 6 bases at J, leaving 9 bases unmatched. The length of the CDR3 is 13 residues. This receptor was obtained from a human donor in good health. The chain recombines TRBV10-3 with TRBJ2-3; 8 nucleotides align to TRBD2. The sequencing sample was made of CD4+ T cells from PBMCs, cultured in vitro. CDR3 DNA sequence: TGTGCCACAGCTTCCGGGACTAGTGATACGCAGTATTTT. Protein: CATASGTSDTQYF.